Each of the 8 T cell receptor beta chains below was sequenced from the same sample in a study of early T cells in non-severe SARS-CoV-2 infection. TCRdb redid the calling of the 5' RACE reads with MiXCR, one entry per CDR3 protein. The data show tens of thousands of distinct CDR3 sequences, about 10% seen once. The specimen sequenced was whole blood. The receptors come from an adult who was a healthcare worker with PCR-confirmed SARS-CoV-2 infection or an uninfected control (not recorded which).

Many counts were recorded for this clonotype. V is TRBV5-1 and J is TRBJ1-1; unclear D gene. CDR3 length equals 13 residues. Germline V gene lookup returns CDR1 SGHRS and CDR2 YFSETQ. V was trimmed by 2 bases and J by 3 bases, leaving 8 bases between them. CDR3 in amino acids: CASSFRRDTEAFF. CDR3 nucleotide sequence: TGCGCCAGCAGCTTTCGGAGGGACACTGAAGCTTTCTTT.

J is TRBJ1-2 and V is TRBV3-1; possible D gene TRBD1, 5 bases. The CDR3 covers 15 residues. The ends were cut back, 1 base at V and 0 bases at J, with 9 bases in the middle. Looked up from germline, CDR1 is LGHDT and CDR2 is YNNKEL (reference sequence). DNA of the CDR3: TGTGCCAGCAGCCAAGGGACGACAGCTAACTATGGCTACACCTTC. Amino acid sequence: CASSQGTTANYGYTF.

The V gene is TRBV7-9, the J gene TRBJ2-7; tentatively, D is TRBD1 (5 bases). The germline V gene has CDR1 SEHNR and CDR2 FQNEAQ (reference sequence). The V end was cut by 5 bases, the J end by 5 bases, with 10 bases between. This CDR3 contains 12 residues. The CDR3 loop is CASSVRVHEQYF. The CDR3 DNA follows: TGTGCCAGCAGCGTCAGGGTCCACGAGCAGTACTTC. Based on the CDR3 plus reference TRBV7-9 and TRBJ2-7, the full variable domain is DTGVSQNPRHKITKRGQNVTFRCDPISEHNRLYWYRQTLGQGPEFLTYFQNEAQLEKSRLLSDRFSAERPKGSFSTLEIQRTEQGDSAMYLCASSVRVHEQYFGPGTRLTVT.

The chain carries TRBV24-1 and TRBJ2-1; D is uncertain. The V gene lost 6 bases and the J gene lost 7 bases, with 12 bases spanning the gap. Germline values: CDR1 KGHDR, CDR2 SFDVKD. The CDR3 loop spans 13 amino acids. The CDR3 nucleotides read TGTGCCACCAGTAATGACCGGAAAAATGAGCAGTTCTTC. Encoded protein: CATSNDRKNEQFF.

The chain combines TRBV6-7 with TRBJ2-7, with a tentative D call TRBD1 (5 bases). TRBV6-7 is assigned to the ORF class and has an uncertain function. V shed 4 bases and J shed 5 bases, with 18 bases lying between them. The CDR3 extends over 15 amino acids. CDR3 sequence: CASSFRQSTVNEQYF. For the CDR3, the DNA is TGTGCCAGCAGTTTCCGACAGTCCACCGTCAACGAGCAGTACTTC.

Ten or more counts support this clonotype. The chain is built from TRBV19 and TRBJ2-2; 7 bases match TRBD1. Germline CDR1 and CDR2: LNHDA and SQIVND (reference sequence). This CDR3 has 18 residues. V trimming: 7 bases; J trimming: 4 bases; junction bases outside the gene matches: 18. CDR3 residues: CASTRDSPWQGFTGELFF. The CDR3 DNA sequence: TGTGCCAGTACCAGGGACAGCCCCTGGCAGGGGTTCACCGGGGAGCTGTTTTTT.

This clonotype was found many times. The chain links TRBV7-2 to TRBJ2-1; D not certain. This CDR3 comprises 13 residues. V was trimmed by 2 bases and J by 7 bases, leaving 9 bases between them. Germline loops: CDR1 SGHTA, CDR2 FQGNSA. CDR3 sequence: CASSLRYGNEQFF. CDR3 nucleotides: TGTGCCAGCAGCTTAAGGTACGGGAATGAGCAGTTCTTC.

The CDR3 protein is CASSSTGGDIYEQYF. The DNA for the CDR3 is TGTGCCAGCAGTTCTACAGGGGGGGACATCTACGAGCAGTACTTC. V usage is TRBV6-6 and J usage is TRBJ2-7, with D possibly TRBD1 on 8 matching bases. Per the germline V gene, CDR1 is MNHNY and CDR2 is SVGAGI (reference sequence). This CDR3 spans 15 amino acids. V lost 4 bases to trimming and J lost 3 bases, with 16 bases between them.